This T cell receptor (beta chain) stems from a study of cytomegalovirus exposure and HLA in healthy donors. Study-wide points: CMV serostatus was the only immune exposure information that was available. A later analysis reportedly found fewer N-insertions in an Asian-associated ancestry cluster than the approximately 700-donor mean.

The PCR had 60 Vbeta and 13 Jbeta primers. Clones were read by immunoSEQ multiplex PCR, and TCRdb kept only the in-frame ones, dropping some. The table shows over 90,000 clones, with 65% to 80% occurring only once. On this clone: Antigen: not known.

The receptor's source is a young woman in good health and CMV-seropositive. The source material was PBMCs.

The CDR3, as DNA: TGCGCCAGCAGCTTGGGAACAGATGGCGAGCAGTACTTC. This codes for CASSLGTDGEQYF. The V gene is TRBV5-1, the J gene TRBJ2-5; D is unclear. The DNA end is a closer match to TRBJ2-7, so the J assignment may be wrong. Germline V lookup: CDR1 SGHRS, CDR2 YFSETQ. This CDR3 region has 13 residues.